This TCR beta chain was found in a study of shared clonotypes between healthy human individuals. General study points: Against clonotypes common to all four donors, non-shared ones had lower generation probabilities. Investigators collected only blood, and repertoires in tissues likely differ.

It was into CD45RA+ naive and CD45RA-negative memory subsets that the CD4+ cells were split. As originally analysed: ImmunoSEQ output lacked quality scores and full-length reads, limiting matched filtering. Measured with immunoSEQ multiplex PCR; TCRdb has only the in-frame clones, and not every one. V, J and clone size are taken as reported in that table, and D and trimming were inferred from the DNA itself. In the table there are under 2.5 million clones, around 93% of which are singletons. Concerning this clone: Its antigen is as yet unknown.

Germline CDR1 reads SGHRS; CDR2 reads YFSETQ. J was trimmed by 2 bases and V by 0 bases; bases with no gene match: 5. This CDR3 region has 16 residues. Sequencing was carried out using naive CD4+ T cells from PBMCs. The subset: CD45RA+ positively selected. This TCR came from a man aged 18 to 29 in good health. Some clones in this sample may be carry-over from other donors' samples. The chain recombines TRBV5-1 with TRBJ2-3, with 8 bases lining up with TRBD2. The DNA of the CDR3 is TGCGCCAGCAGCTTGGCGGGCGGGGGGCTCACAGATACGCAGTATTTT. Its protein product is CASSLAGGGLTDTQYF. Drawing the rest from reference TRBV5-1 and TRBJ2-3, the complete variable domain is KAGVTQTPRYLIKTRGQQVTLSCSPISGHRSVSWYQQTPGQGLQFLFEYFSETQRNKGNFPGRFSGRQFSNSRSEMNVSTLELGDSALYLCASSLAGGGLTDTQYFGPGTRLTVL.